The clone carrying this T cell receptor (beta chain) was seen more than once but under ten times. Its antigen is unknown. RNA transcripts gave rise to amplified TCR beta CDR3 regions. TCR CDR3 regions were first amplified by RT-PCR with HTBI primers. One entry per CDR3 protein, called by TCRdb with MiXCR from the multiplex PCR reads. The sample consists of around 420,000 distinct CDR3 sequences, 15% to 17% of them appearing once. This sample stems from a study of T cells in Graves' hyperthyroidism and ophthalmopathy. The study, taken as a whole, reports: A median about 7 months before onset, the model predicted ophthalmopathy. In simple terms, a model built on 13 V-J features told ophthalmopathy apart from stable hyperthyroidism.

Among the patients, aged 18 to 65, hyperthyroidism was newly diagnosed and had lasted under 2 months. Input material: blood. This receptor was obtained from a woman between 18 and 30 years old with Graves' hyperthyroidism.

Written as DNA, the CDR3 is TGCAGTGTCTTAACGACCCCCCGGTACAATGAGCAGTTCTTC. Translation gives CSVLTTPRYNEQFF. The V gene is TRBV20-1, the J gene TRBJ2-1; no reliable D call. CDR1 DFQATT and CDR2 SNEGSKA come from the germline V gene (reference sequence). V was trimmed by 7 bases and J by 4 bases, leaving 17 bases between them. The CDR3 spans 14 residues.